This T cell receptor beta chain was obtained from a study of blood T cell repertoires in COVID-19. Germline V gene data show CDR1 as MGHRA and CDR2 as YSYEKL. The CDR3 consists of 14 residues. Trimming shortened V by 0 bases and J by 6 bases, and 11 bases separated the two germline ends. How the authors handled the data: Scientists estimated how many nucleated cells there were by amplifying reference gene primers. Assay used: immunoSEQ multiplex PCR; TCRdb lists only in-frame clones, some missing. V, J and clone size reflect that table, while D and trimming were determined from the DNA. The profile shows a few hundred thousand clones, 82% of them singletons.

The chain joins TRBV4-1 to TRBJ1-2; D is perhaps TRBD1 (6 bases). The sample comprised peripheral blood. This TCR was recovered from a woman aged 18-29 years with acute or convalescent COVID-19. This CDR3 reads CASSQERRGNGYTF. The CDR3 DNA is TGCGCCAGCAGCCAAGAGCGCAGGGGAAATGGCTACACCTTC.